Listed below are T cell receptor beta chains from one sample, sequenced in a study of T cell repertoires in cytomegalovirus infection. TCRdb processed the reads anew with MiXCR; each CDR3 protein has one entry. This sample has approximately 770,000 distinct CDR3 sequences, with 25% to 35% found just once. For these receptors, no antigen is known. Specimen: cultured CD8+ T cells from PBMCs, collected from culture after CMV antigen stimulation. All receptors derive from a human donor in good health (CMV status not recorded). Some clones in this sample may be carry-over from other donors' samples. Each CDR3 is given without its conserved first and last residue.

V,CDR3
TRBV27,ASSPRTSGNSPTGELF
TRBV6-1,ASSNREQGYSGGRFYEQY
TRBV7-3,ASSAKWGAGRQF
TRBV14,ASSQVKGPYGYT
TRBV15,ATRLSGENTEAF
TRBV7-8,ASSLGGTSGGPMETQY
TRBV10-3,AIRLTSLGTQY
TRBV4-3,ASSPDTVGGYT
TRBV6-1,ASSVLGGTELDGYT
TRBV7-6,ASSLPGPRSYT
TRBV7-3,ATYRDTLAKNIQY
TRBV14,ATSRSTDTQY